The 11 T cell receptor beta chains in this list originate from one sample, sequenced in a study of T cells in Graves' hyperthyroidism and ophthalmopathy. From RNA transcripts, TCR beta CDR3 regions were amplified. Carried out on the TCR CDR3, a first-round RT-PCR used the HTBI primer set. A single record per CDR3 protein comes from TCRdb applying MiXCR to the multiplex PCR reads. The table has some 560,000 distinct CDR3 sequences, around 15% seen once. Sequencing was done on a sample of blood. These receptors were collected from a woman between 40 and 55 years old with Graves' hyperthyroidism.

The sample holds many counts of this clonotype. CDR3 amino acids: CASRKQGGSQETQYF. The CDR3 DNA sequence: TGTGCCAGCAGGAAACAGGGCGGTAGCCAAGAGACCCAGTACTTC. The chain carries TRBV12-3 or TRBV12-4 and TRBJ2-5; D is perhaps TRBD1 (6 bases). V lost 6 bases to trimming and J lost 1 base, with 15 bases between them. The CDR3 extends over 15 amino acids.

Ten or more counts support this clonotype. The J gene is TRBJ2-7, the V gene TRBV12-3 or TRBV12-4, with 8 bases aligning to TRBD2. The CDR3 extends over 15 amino acids. The V segment lost 6 bases and the J segment 7 bases; nucleotides outside the gene matches: 14. CDR3 coding DNA: TGTGCCAGCAGCCCCTGGGAGCGGGAGATCCCGGAGCAGTACTTC. Its translation: CASSPWEREIPEQYF.

V usage is TRBV24-1 and J usage is TRBJ2-1; tentative D call: TRBD2 (7 bases). Germline CDR1 is KGHDR and CDR2 is SFDVKD. The length of the CDR3 is 16 residues. Trimming cost V 7 bases and J 5 bases, with 20 bases left between them. In nucleotides, the CDR3 is TGTGCCACCAGCTCTGGGGGGGCGGGAAGAGACAATGAGCAGTTCTTC. It translates to CATSSGGAGRDNEQFF.

The chain is built from TRBV30 and TRBJ2-5, with D tentatively TRBD1 (6 bases). V gave up 2 bases and J gave up 4 bases, with 11 bases separating them. The CDR3 totals 13 residues. CDR1 is GTSNPN and CDR2 is SVGIG in the germline V gene (reference sequence). As DNA, the CDR3 is TGTGCCTGGAGTTCAGGGGCGCGAGAGACCCAGTACTTC. Its translation: CAWSSGARETQYF.

This clonotype has a count of ten or more. The chain links TRBV15 to TRBJ2-1, with 8 bases that match TRBD2. Germline assignment: CDR1 LNHNV and CDR2 YYDKDF (reference sequence). The CDR3 consists of 16 residues. Unmatched junction bases numbered 8, after V lost 0 bases and J lost 7 bases. Here the CDR3 reads CATSRESGRGGNEQFF. The CDR3 DNA reads as TGTGCCACCAGCAGAGAGAGCGGGAGAGGGGGGAATGAGCAGTTCTTC.

This sequence joins TRBV2 and TRBJ1-5; D is unclear. The CDR3 spans 13 residues. Trimming pared 7 bases from V and 0 bases from J, leaving 7 bases between. Germline V gives CDR1 SNHLY, CDR2 FYNNEI. The CDR3 region has the DNA TGTGCCAGCAAGAGATTTAGCAATCAGCCCCAGCATTTT. Residues: CASKRFSNQPQHF.

This clonotype has just a few counts. The chain is built from TRBV28 and TRBJ1-6; no definite D call. Trimming removed 6 bases at V and 0 bases at J, with 12 bases between. The CDR3 sequence is 16 residues long. CDR1 MDHEN and CDR2 SYDVKM come from the germline V gene. For the CDR3, the DNA is TGTGCCAGCAGGGTATCCGGCGGCTCCTATAATTCACCCCTCCACTTT. Residues: CASRVSGGSYNSPLHF.

The rearrangement links TRBV7-9 to TRBJ2-3; TRBD2 is a possible D gene (7 bases). Germline assignment: CDR1 SEHNR and CDR2 FQNEAQ (reference sequence). This CDR3 comprises 15 residues. V was clipped by 3 bases and J by 3 bases, with 13 bases between them. The CDR3 DNA sequence: TGTGCCAGCAGCTTGGGGGGGGCTGTGACAGATACGCAGTATTTT. Translation: CASSLGGAVTDTQYF.

The rearrangement links TRBV20-1 to TRBJ2-1; 9 bases align to TRBD2. Germline V gives CDR1 DFQATT, CDR2 SNEGSKA (reference sequence). V shed 7 bases and J 1 base; nucleotides not matched to a gene: 20. The CDR3 sequence is 19 residues long. The CDR3 nucleotides are TGCAGTGGTACGGCCCAGGCGGGAGGGCCGACCGGGTCCTACAATGAGCAGTTCTTC. Translation gives CSGTAQAGGPTGSYNEQFF.

Ten or more counts support this clonotype. The chain recombines TRBV11-2 with TRBJ2-1; tentatively, D is TRBD2 (6 bases). The CDR3 extends over 21 amino acids. Germline CDR1 and CDR2: SGHAT and FQNNGV. Trimming removed 1 base at V and 2 bases at J, with 27 bases between. CDR3: CASSLASSVSLAVWPYNEQFF. The DNA of the CDR3 is TGTGCCAGCAGCTTAGCTTCTAGCGTTAGCCTGGCTGTGTGGCCCTACAATGAGCAGTTCTTC.

In this sample, this clonotype turned up many times. The rearrangement links TRBV3-1 to TRBJ2-1; D might be TRBD1 (5 bases). Germline lookup yields CDR1 LGHDT and CDR2 YNNKEL (reference sequence). The CDR3 covers 13 residues. With 1 base removed from V and 7 bases from J, the gap between germline ends came to 8 bases. In nucleotides, the CDR3 is TGTGCCAGCAGCCAAGCAGGGTTGAATGAGCAGTTCTTC. The encoded protein is CASSQAGLNEQFF.